The entry that follows covers one T cell receptor beta chain sequence. TCR beta sequencing covered blood CD8+ and CD4+ T cells. The data stem from a study of CD8 T cells in Susac syndrome. The CDR3 extends over 16 amino acids. The V and J ends lost 4 bases and 0 bases respectively, with 10 bases between them. Germline V gene sequence: CDR1 LNHNV, CDR2 YYDKDF (reference sequence). It was with random hexamers that roughly 0.5 to 1 ug RNA was reverse transcribed. Coverage of TCR beta CDR3 amplification by immunoSEQ multiplex PCR extended to 54 Vbeta and 13 Jbeta. From the immunoSEQ multiplex PCR reads, TCRdb called clonotypes with MiXCR, one entry per CDR3 protein. Of about 83,000 distinct CDR3 sequences in the sample, around 95% are singletons; the top ten hold over 0.35%.

Sequencing was performed on CD8+ T cells from PBMCs. This clonotype was obtained from a human donor with Susac syndrome. The gene calls are TRBV15 and TRBJ2-6, with unresolved D. In DNA, the CDR3 is TGTGCCACCAGCATGCGGACGGTCTCTGGGGCCAACGTCCTGACTTTC. Its protein is CATSMRTVSGANVLTF.